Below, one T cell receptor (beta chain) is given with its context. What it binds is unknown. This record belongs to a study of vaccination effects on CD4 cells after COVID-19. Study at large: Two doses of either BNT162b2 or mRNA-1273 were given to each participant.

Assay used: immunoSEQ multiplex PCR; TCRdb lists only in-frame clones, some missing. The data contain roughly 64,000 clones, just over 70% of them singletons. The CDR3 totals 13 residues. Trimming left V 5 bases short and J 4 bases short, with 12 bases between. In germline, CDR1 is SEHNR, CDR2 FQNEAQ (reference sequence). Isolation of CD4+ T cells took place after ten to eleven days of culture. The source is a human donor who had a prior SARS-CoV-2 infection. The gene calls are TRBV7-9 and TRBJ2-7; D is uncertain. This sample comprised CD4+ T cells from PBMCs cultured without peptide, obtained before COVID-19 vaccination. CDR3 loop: CASSGPDWYEQYF. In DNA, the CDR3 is TGTGCCAGCAGCGGGCCAGACTGGTACGAGCAGTACTTC.